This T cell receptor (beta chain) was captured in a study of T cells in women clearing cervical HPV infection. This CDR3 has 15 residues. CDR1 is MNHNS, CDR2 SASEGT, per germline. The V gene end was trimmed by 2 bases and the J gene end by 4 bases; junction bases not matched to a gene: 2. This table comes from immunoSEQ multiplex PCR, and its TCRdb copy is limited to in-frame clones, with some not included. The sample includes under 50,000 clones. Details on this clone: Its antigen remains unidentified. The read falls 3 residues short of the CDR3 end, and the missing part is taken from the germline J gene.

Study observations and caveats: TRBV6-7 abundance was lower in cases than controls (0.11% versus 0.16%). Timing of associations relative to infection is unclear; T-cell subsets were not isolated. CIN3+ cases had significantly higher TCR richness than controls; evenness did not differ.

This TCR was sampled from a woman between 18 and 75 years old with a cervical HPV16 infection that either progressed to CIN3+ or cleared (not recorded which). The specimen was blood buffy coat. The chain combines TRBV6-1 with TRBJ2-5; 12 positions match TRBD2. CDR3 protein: CASSELAGGPETQYF. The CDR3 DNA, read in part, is TGTGCCAGCAGTGAACTAGCGGGGGGGCCAGAGACC.